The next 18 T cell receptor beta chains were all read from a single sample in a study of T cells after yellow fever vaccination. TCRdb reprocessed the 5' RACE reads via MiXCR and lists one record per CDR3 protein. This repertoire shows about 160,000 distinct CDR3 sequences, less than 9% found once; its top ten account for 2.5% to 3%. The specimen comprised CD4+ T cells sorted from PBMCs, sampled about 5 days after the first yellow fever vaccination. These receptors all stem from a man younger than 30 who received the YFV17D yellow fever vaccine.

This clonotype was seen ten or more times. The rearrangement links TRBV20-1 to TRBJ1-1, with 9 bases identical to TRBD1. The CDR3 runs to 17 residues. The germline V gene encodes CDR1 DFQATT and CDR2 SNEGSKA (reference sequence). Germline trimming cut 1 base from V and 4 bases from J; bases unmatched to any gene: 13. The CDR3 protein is CSARALKDRGERTEAFF. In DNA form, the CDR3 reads TGCAGTGCTAGAGCGTTAAAAGACAGGGGGGAGCGCACTGAAGCTTTCTTT.

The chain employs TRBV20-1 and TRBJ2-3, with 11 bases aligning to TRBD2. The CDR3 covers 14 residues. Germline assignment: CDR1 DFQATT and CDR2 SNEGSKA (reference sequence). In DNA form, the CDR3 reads TGCAGCTCCTATCTAGCGGGGGGACTAGATACGCAGTATTTT. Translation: CSSYLAGGLDTQYF.

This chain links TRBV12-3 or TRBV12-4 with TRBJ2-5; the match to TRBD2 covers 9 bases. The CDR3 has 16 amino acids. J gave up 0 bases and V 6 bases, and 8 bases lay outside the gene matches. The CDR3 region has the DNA TGTGCCAGCAGGGGTGGGAGCGGGGGGTACCAAGAGACCCAGTACTTC. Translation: CASRGGSGGYQETQYF.

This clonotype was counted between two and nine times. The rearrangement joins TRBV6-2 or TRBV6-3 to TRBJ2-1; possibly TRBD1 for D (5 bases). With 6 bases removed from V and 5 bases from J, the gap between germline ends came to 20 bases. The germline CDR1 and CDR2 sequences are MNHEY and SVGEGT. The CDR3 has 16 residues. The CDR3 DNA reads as TGTGCCAGCAGCACAGGACACGGTGGGGCTCACAATGAGCAGTTCTTC. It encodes CASSTGHGGAHNEQFF.

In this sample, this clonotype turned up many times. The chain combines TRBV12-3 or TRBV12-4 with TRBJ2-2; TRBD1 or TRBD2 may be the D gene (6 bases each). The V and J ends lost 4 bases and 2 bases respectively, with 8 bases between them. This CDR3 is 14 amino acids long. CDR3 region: CASSSGANTGELFF. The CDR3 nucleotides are TGTGCCAGCAGTTCGGGGGCCAACACCGGGGAGCTGTTTTTT.

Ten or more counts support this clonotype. CDR3 coding DNA: TGTGCCAGCAGTTACTCGAGGGGCCTCAGCAATCAGCCCCAGCATTTT. It encodes CASSYSRGLSNQPQHF. The J gene is TRBJ1-5, the V gene TRBV6-2 or TRBV6-3; perhaps TRBD1 as D (5 bases). V dropped 0 bases and J dropped 1 base, with 10 bases sitting between them. CDR1 is MNHEY, CDR2 SVGEGT, per germline. The CDR3 runs to 16 residues.

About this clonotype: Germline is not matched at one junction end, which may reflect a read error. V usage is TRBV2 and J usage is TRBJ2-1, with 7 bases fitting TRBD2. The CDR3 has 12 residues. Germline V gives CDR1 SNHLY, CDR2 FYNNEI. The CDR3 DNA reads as TGTGCCTGCAGGGCTAGCGGTGGGTCGCAGTTCTTC. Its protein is CACRASGGSQFF.

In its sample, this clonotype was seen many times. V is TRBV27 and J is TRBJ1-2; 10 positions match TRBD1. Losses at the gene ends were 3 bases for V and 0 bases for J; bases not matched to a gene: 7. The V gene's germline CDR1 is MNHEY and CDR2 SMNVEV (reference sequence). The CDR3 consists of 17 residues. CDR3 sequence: CASSFLGQGLTNYGYTF. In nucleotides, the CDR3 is TGTGCCAGCAGTTTCTTGGGACAGGGGCTAACTAACTATGGCTACACCTTC.

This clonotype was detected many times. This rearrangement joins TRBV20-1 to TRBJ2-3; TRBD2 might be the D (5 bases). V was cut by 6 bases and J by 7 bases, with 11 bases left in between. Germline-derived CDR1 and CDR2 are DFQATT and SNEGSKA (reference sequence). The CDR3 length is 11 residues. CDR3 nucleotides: TGCAGTGCCCGGACTGAATATACGCAGTATTTT. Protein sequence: CSARTEYTQYF.

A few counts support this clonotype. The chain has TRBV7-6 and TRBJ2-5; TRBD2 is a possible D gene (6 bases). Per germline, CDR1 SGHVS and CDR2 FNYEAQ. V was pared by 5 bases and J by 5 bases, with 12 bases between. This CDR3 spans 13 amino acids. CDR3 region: CASSAGGGETQYF. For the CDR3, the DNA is TGTGCCAGCAGCGCCGGAGGAGGGGAGACCCAGTACTTC.

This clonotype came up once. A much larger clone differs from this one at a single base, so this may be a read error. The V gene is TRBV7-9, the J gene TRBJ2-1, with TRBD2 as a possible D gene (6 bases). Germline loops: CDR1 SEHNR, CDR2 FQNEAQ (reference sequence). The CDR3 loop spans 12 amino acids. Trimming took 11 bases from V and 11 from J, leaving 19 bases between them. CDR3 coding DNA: TGTGCCTGCGGGGTCACGGACCCGAAGCAGTTCTTC. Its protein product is CACGVTDPKQFF. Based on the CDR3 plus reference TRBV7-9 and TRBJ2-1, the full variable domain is DTGVSQNPRHKITKRGQNVTFRCDPISEHNRLYWYRQTLGQGPEFLTYFQNEAQLEKSRLLSDRFSAERPKGSFSTLEIQRTEQGDSAMYLCACGVTDPKQFFGPGTRLTVL.

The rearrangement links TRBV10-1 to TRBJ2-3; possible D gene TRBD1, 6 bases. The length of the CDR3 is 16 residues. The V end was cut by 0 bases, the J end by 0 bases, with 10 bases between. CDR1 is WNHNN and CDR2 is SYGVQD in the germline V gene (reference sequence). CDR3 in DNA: TGCGCCAGCAGTGAGTCAGGGACACCGAGCACAGATACGCAGTATTTT. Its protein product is CASSESGTPSTDTQYF.

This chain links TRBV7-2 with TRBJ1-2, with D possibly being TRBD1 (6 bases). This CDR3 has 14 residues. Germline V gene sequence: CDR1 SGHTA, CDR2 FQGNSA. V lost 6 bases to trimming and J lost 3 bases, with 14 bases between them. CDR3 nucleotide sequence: TGTGCCAGCAGAGGGTGGGGGCCTTACTATGGCTACACCTTC. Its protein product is CASRGWGPYYGYTF. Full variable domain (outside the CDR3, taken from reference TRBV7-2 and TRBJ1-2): GAGVSQSPSNKVTEKGKDVELRCDPISGHTALYWYRQSLGQGLEFLIYFQGNSAPDKSGLPSDRFSAERTGGSVSTLTIQRTQQEDSAVYLCASRGWGPYYGYTFGSGTRLTVV.

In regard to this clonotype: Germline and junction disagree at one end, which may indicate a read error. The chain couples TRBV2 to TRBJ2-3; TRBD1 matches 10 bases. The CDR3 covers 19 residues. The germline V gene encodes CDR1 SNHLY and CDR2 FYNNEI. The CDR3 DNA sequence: TGTGCCATCAGTGTGGGGACAGGGGCCAATACTGCACTCACAGATACGCAGTATTTT. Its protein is CAISVGTGANTALTDTQYF.

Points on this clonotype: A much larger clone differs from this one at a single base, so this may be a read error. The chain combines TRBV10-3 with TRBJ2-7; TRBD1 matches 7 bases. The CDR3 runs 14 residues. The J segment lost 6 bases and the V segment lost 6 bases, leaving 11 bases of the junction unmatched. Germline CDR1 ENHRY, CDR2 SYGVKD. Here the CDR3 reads CAIRLQGPTCEQYF. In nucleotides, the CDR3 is TGTGCCATCAGGCTACAGGGGCCTACCTGCGAGCAGTACTTC.

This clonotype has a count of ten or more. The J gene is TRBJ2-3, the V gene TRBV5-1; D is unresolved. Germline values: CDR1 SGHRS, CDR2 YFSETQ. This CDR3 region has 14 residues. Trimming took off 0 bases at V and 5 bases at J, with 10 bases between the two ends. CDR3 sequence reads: CASSLGVQGDTQYF. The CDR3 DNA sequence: TGCGCCAGCAGCTTGGGTGTGCAAGGAGATACGCAGTATTTT.

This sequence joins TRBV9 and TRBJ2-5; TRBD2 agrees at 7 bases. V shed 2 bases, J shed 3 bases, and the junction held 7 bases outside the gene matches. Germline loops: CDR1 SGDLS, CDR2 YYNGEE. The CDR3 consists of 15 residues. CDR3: CASSVASGPKETQYF. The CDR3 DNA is TGTGCCAGCAGCGTGGCTAGCGGTCCTAAAGAGACCCAGTACTTC.

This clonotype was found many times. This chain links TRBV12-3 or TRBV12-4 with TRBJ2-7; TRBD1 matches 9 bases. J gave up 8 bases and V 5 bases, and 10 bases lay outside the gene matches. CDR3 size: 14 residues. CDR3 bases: TGTGCCAGCAGTCCCCGGGACAGGGCTAAGAAGCAGTACTTC. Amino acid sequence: CASSPRDRAKKQYF.